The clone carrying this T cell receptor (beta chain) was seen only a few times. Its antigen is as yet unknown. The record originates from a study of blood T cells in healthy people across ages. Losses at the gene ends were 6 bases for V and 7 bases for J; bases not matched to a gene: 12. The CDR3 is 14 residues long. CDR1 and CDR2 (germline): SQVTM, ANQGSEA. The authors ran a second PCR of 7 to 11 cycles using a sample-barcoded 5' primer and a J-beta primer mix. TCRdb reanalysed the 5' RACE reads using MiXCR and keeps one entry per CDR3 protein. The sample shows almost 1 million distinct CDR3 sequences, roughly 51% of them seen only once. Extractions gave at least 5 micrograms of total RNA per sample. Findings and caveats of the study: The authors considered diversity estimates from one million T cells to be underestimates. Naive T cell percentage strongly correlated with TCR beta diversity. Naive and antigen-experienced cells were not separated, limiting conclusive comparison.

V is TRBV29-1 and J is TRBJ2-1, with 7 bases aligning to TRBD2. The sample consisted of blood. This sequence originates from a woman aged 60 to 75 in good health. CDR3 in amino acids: CSVSLAGVINEQFF. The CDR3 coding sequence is TGCAGCGTGAGCTTGGCGGGAGTGATAAATGAGCAGTTCTTC.